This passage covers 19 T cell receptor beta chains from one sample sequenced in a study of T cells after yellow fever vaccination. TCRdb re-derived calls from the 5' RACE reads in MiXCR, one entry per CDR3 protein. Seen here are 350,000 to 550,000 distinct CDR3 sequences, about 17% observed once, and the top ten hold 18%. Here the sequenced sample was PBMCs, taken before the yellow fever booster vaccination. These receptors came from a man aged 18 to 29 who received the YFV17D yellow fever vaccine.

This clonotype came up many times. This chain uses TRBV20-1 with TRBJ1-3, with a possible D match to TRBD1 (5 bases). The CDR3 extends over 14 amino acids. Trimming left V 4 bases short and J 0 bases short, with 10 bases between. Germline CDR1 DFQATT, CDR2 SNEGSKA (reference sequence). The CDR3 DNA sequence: TGCAGTGCTAAGGGCGGGGCCTCTGGAAACACCATATATTTT. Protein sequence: CSAKGGASGNTIYF.

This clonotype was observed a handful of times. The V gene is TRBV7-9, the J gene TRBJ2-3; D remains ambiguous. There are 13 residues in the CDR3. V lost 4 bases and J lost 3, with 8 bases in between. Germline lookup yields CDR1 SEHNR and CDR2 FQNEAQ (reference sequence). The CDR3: CASSSRDTDTQYF. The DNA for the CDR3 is TGTGCCAGCAGCTCCCGCGATACAGATACGCAGTATTTT.

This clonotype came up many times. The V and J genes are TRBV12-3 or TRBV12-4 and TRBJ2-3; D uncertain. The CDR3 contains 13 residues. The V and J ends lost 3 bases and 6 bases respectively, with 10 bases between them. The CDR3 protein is CASSFGFRDTQYF. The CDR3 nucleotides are TGTGCCAGCAGTTTTGGGTTCAGGGATACGCAGTATTTT.

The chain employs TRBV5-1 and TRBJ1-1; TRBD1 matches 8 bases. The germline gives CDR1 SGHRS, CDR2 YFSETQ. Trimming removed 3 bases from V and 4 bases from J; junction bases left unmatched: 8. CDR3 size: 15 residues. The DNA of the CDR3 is TGCGCCAGCAGCTCATTCGGACAGGGAGGCACTGAAGCTTTCTTT. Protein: CASSSFGQGGTEAFF.

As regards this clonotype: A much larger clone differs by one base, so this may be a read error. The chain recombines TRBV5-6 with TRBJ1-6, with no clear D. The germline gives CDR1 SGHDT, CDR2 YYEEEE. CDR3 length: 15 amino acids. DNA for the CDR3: TGTGCCAGCAGCTTGGACGGCGGCTATAATTCACCCATCCACTTT. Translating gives CASSLDGGYNSPIHF.

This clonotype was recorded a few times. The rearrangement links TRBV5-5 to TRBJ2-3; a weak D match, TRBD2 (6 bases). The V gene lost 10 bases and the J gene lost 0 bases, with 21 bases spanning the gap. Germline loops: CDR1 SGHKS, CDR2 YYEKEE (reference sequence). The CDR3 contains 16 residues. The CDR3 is CASRQWDLSSTDTQYF. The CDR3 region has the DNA TGTGCCTCTAGGCAGTGGGACTTATCTAGCACAGATACGCAGTATTTT.

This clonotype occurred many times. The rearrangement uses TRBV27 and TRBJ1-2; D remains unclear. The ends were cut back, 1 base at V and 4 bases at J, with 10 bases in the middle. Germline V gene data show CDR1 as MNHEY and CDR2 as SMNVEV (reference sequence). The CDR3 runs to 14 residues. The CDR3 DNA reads TGTGCCAGCAGTTTATTGGGCGGCGGCTATGGCTACACCTTC. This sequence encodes CASSLLGGGYGYTF.

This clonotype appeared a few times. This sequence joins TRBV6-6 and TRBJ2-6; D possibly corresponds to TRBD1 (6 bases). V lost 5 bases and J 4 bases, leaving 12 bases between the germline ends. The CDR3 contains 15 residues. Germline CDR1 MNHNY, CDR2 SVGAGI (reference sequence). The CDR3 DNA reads TGTGCCAGCAGTAACAGGGTAGCCGGGGCCAACGTCCTGACTTTC. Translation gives CASSNRVAGANVLTF.

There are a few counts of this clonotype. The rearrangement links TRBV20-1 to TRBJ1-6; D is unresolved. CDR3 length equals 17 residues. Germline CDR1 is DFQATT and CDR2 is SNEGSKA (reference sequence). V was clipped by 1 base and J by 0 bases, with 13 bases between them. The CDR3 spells CSARGSLTSSYNSPLHF. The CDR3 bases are TGCAGTGCTAGAGGATCCCTCACGAGCTCCTATAATTCACCCCTCCACTTT.

Here the CDR3 reads CASSQESGLAGGDEQFF. CDR3 nucleotide sequence: TGTGCCAGCAGCCAAGAAAGCGGGCTAGCGGGGGGTGATGAGCAGTTCTTC. J is TRBJ2-1 and V is TRBV14, with TRBD2 matching 11 bases. The CDR3 sequence is 17 residues long. Germline loops: CDR1 SGHDN, CDR2 FVKESK. V dropped 0 bases and J dropped 8; count of bases not matched to a gene: 9.

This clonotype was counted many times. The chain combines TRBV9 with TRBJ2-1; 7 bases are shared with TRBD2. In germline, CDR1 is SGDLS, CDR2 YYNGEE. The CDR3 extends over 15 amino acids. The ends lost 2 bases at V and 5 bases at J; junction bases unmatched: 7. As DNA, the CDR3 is TGTGCCAGCAGCGTGACAGCGGGGCCAAACAATGAGCAGTTCTTC. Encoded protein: CASSVTAGPNNEQFF.

As DNA, the CDR3 is TGTGCCAGCAGCTTTATATCGGACAGGTGGTATGGCTACACCTTC. Translation: CASSFISDRWYGYTF. This chain joins TRBV5-6 and TRBJ1-2; 7 nucleotides agree with TRBD1. This CDR3 is 15 amino acids long. V was clipped by 2 bases and J by 5 bases; unmatched bases: 9. The germline gives CDR1 SGHDT, CDR2 YYEEEE.

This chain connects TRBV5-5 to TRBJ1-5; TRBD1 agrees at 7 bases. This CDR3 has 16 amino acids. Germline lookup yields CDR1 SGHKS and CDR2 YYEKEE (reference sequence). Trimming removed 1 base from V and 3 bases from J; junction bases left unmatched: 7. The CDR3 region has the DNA TGTGCCAGCAGCTTGTCCGGGACAGCCTACAATCAGCCCCAGCATTTT. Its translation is CASSLSGTAYNQPQHF.

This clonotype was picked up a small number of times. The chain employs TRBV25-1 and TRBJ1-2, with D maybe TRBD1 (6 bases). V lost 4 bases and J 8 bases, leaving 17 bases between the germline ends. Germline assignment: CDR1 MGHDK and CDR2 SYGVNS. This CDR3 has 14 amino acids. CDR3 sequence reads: CASSVEPTGFGYTF. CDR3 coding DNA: TGTGCCAGCAGTGTAGAACCAACAGGGTTCGGCTACACCTTC.

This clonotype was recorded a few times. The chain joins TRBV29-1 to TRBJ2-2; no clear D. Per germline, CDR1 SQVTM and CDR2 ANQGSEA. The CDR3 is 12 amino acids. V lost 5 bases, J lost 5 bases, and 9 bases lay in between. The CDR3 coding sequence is TGCAGCGTTACCCAAGGGACCGGGGAGCTGTTTTTT. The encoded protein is CSVTQGTGELFF.

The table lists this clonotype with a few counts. The CDR3 sequence is CSVRFGHTELNEQFF. The CDR3 DNA is TGCAGTGTCCGATTCGGACACACGGAGCTCAATGAGCAGTTCTTC. The V gene is TRBV20-1, the J gene TRBJ2-1, with TRBD1 as a possible D gene (5 bases). V was trimmed by 7 bases and J by 6 bases, leaving 22 bases between them. The CDR3 has 15 amino acids. CDR1 DFQATT and CDR2 SNEGSKA come from the germline V gene (reference sequence).

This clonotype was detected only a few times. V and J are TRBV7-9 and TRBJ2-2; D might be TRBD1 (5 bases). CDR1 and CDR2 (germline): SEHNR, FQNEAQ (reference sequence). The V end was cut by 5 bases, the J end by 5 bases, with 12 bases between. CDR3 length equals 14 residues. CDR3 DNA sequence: TGTGCCAGCAGCGTGTACAGACAGACCGGGGAGCTGTTTTTT. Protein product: CASSVYRQTGELFF.

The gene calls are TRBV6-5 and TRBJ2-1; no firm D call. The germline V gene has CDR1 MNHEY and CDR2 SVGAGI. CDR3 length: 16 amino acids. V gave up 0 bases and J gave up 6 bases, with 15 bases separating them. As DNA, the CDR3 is TGTGCCAGCAGTTACTCGTTGTCAGGAAAGTTCAATGAGCAGTTCTTC. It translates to CASSYSLSGKFNEQFF.

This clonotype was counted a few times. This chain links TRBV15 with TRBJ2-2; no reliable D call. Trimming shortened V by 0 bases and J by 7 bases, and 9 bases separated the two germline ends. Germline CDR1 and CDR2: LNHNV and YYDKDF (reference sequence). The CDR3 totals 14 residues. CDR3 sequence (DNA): TGTGCCACCAGCAGAGATCGCGCAATCGGGGAGCTGTTTTTT. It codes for CATSRDRAIGELFF.